What follows is one T cell receptor beta chain and its context. The antigen is not known. Germline values: CDR1 SGHNT, CDR2 YYREEE (reference sequence). This CDR3 comprises 14 residues. The ends were cut back, 1 base at V and 7 bases at J, with 12 bases in the middle. This record belongs to a study of cytotoxic CD8 clonotypes in ibrutinib-treated CLL. Overall study findings and caveats: Baseline clonality, higher than in age-matched healthy donors, tracked circulating CD8+ T-cell counts. At ibrutinib response, clonality increased, and at progression it declined back toward baseline.

Libraries were prepared by immunoSEQ multiplex PCR; TCRdb keeps only in-frame clonotypes and omits some of them. Of about 200,000 clones in the sample, over 55% were seen once. Specimen: PBMCs, collected after 24 months of ibrutinib treatment. The receptor was isolated from a human donor with chronic lymphocytic leukemia. The J gene is TRBJ1-5, the V gene TRBV5-4; possible D gene TRBD1, 6 bases. CDR3 sequence: CASSLYGGGQPQHF. Written as DNA, the CDR3 is TGTGCCAGCAGCTTGTACGGGGGCGGGCAGCCCCAGCATTTT.